The source of this T cell receptor beta chain is a study of T cell changes during pregnancy in multiple sclerosis. J gave up 4 bases and V 5 bases, and 5 bases lay outside the gene matches. The CDR3 length is 15 residues. Germline CDR1 LNHDA, CDR2 SQIVND (reference sequence). Libraries were prepared by immunoSEQ multiplex PCR; TCRdb keeps only in-frame clonotypes and omits some of them. The table includes about 100,000 clones, 92% detected once. This specimen was peripheral blood, taken after pregnancy. The V gene is TRBV19, the J gene TRBJ1-4, with 9 bases aligning to TRBD1. The clonotype comes from a female donor with multiple sclerosis, enrolled in a pregnancy study. The CDR3 region is CASSLTDRGNEKLFF. CDR3 sequence (DNA): TGTGCCAGTAGTCTTACGGACAGGGGTAATGAAAAACTGTTTTTT.